The clone carrying this T cell receptor beta chain was counted ten times or more. Its specificity is unknown. TCRdb recomputed calls from the 5' RACE reads with MiXCR, one row per CDR3 protein. Of 48,000 or so distinct CDR3 sequences listed, 5.3% are singletons. The data were obtained in a study of spatial heterogeneity in lung cancer. Findings and limits, study-wide: Resection saw ubiquitous expanded tumor TCRs appear in blood more than follow-up did.

The germline V gene has CDR1 MGHRA and CDR2 YSYEKL. The CDR3 contains 16 residues. V was clipped by 0 bases and J by 6 bases, with 14 bases between them. Time point defined: sample taken at primary tumor resection. There were 72 donors, all of them untreated patients with early-stage non-small cell lung cancer. Unsorted whole RNA samples from tumor, nontumor lung or frozen PBMC were sequenced. The chain couples TRBV4-1 to TRBJ2-2; D uncertain. The clonotype comes from a male donor with early-stage non-small cell lung cancer. The sample here was PBMCs, taken at surgery. The CDR3 region has the DNA TGCGCCAGCAGCCAAGAGCGCTCTCTCCCGGCCGGGGAGCTGTTTTTT. Residues: CASSQERSLPAGELFF.